The 28 T cell receptor beta chains in this list originate from one sample, sequenced in a study of cytomegalovirus exposure and HLA in healthy donors. Both 60 Vbeta primers and 13 Jbeta primers went into the PCR. Libraries were prepared by immunoSEQ multiplex PCR; TCRdb keeps only in-frame clonotypes and omits some of them. This table holds around 130,000 clones, roughly 80% found once. Sequenced input: PBMCs. These receptors were collected from a boy between 10 and 17 years old in good health and CMV-seronegative.

A few counts support this clone. The rearrangement joins TRBV7-9 to TRBJ2-7; 9 positions match TRBD1. Germline CDR1 is SEHNR and CDR2 is FQNEAQ (reference sequence). Losses at the gene ends were 6 bases for V and 6 bases for J; bases not matched to a gene: 9. The length of the CDR3 is 14 residues. CDR3 loop: CASRPGQGRGEQYF. The CDR3 DNA is TGTGCCAGCAGACCGGGACAGGGAAGGGGCGAGCAGTACTTC.

V usage is TRBV7-2 and J usage is TRBJ1-2; D gene uncertain. V was trimmed by 1 base and J by 8 bases, leaving 11 bases between them. The CDR3 runs to 13 residues. Germline V gives CDR1 SGHTA, CDR2 FQGNSA. In DNA, the CDR3 is TGTGCCAGCAGCTTAGAGGTCTCGGGAGGCTACACCTTC. This sequence encodes CASSLEVSGGYTF.

This chain joins TRBV5-1 and TRBJ2-2; tentative D call: TRBD2 (6 bases). V gave up 2 bases and J gave up 4 bases, with 9 bases separating them. The length of the CDR3 is 14 residues. CDR1 is SGHRS, CDR2 YFSETQ, per germline. The CDR3 bases are TGCGCCAGCAGCTTCCTTAGCGGCACCGGGGAGCTGTTTTTT. It yields the protein CASSFLSGTGELFF.

V gene TRBV27 combines with J gene TRBJ2-7, with TRBD2 matching over 10 bases. Germline CDR1 is MNHEY and CDR2 is SMNVEV (reference sequence). V lost 5 bases, J lost 3 bases, and 7 bases stayed unmatched. This CDR3 has 15 amino acids. The CDR3 is CASSGLAEGFYEQYF. In DNA, the CDR3 is TGTGCCAGCAGTGGACTAGCGGAGGGGTTCTACGAGCAGTACTTC.

The chain uses TRBV6-5 and TRBJ1-3; 7 bases align to TRBD1. CDR1 MNHEY and CDR2 SVGAGI come from the germline V gene. The CDR3 spans 15 residues. Trimming removed 2 bases from V and 0 bases from J; junction bases left unmatched: 1. The CDR3 reads CASSYRGPSGNTIYF. The CDR3 DNA is TGTGCCAGCAGTTACAGGGGGCCCTCTGGAAACACCATATATTTT.

This chain links TRBV4-3 with TRBJ2-1; D perhaps matches TRBD2 (5 bases). The CDR3 length is 17 residues. Between the trimmed V and J ends, which lost 5 bases and 0 bases, there was a span of 17 bases. CDR1 is LGHNA and CDR2 is YSLEER in the germline V gene. DNA for the CDR3: TGCGCCAGCAGCACCCCCACCAGGACTCCCTCCTACAATGAGCAGTTCTTC. This encodes CASSTPTRTPSYNEQFF.

The chain recombines TRBV2 with TRBJ2-7; TRBD2 matches 11 bases. There are 16 residues in the CDR3. CDR1 SNHLY and CDR2 FYNNEI come from the germline V gene. The V and J ends lost 2 bases and 4 bases, in that order; junction bases with no gene match: 7. This CDR3 reads CASSEKSIAGGYEQYF. The CDR3 DNA follows: TGTGCCAGCAGTGAAAAGAGTATAGCGGGAGGGTACGAGCAGTACTTC.

The chain uses TRBV27 and TRBJ2-1; 8 bases line up with TRBD1. CDR1 is MNHEY and CDR2 is SMNVEV in the germline V gene (reference sequence). V lost 5 bases, J lost 7 bases, and 4 bases stayed unmatched. This CDR3 has 13 residues. The CDR3 DNA reads TGTGCCAGCAGTCTGACAGGGGTTAATGAGCAGTTCTTC. Amino acids: CASSLTGVNEQFF.

The rearrangement joins TRBV27 to TRBJ1-5; D ambiguous. Trimming removed 4 bases at V and 8 bases at J, with 18 bases between. Germline lookup yields CDR1 MNHEY and CDR2 SMNVEV (reference sequence). CDR3 length equals 15 residues. The DNA for the CDR3 is TGTGCCAGCAGTTCCGCGGGTTTTGGTTTGAAGCCCCAGCATTTT. Translated, it gives CASSSAGFGLKPQHF.

The V gene is TRBV2, the J gene TRBJ2-5, with D perhaps matching TRBD2 (6 bases). There are 13 residues in the CDR3. V was trimmed by 6 bases and J by 4 bases, leaving 12 bases between them. Germline V gene lookup returns CDR1 SNHLY and CDR2 FYNNEI. In DNA, the CDR3 is TGTGCCAGCAGCGGGGACTTGAGAGAGACCCAGTACTTC. This translates into CASSGDLRETQYF. The full variable domain, in which reference TRBV2 and TRBJ2-5 provide the parts outside the CDR3, is EPEVTQTPSHQVTQMGQEVILRCVPISNHLYFYWYRQILGQKVEFLVSFYNNEISEKSEIFDDQFSVERPDGSNFTLKIRSTKLEDSAMYFCASSGDLRETQYFGPGTRLLVL.

The chain links TRBV19 to TRBJ2-1; TRBD2 aligns across 7 bases. Germline V gives CDR1 LNHDA, CDR2 SQIVND (reference sequence). The CDR3 is made up of 15 amino acids. Trimming cost V 5 bases and J 8 bases; bases outside gene matches: 12. The CDR3 DNA follows: TGTGCCAGTAGTCTGACGGCGGGAGATGACGATGAGCAGTTCTTC. This sequence encodes CASSLTAGDDDEQFF.

The chain recombines TRBV6-5 with TRBJ2-3; 8 bases align to TRBD2. Germline V lookup: CDR1 MNHEY, CDR2 SVGAGI. The CDR3 spans 14 residues. V lost 7 bases to trimming and J lost 2 bases; unmatched junction nucleotides: 5. CDR3 in DNA: TGTGCCAGCAAAGAGCGGGGGCCCACAGATACGCAGTATTTT. This gives the protein CASKERGPTDTQYF.

The V gene is TRBV19, the J gene TRBJ2-7; TRBD1 matches 10 bases. After removal of 5 bases from V and 3 bases from J, the junction contained 7 bases not matched to a gene. CDR1 is LNHDA, CDR2 SQIVND, per germline (reference sequence). The CDR3 runs 15 residues. The CDR3 region has the DNA TGTGCCAGTAGTGTAGGGACAGGGGCCAGCTACGAGCAGTACTTC. The encoded protein is CASSVGTGASYEQYF. The whole variable domain, filled in from reference TRBV19 and TRBJ2-7, reads DGGITQSPKYLFRKEGQNVTLSCEQNLNHDAMYWYRQDPGQGLRLIYYSQIVNDFQKGDIAEGYSVSREKKESFPLTVTSAQKNPTAFYLCASSVGTGASYEQYFGPGTRLTVT.

The chain is built from TRBV19 and TRBJ2-1; 8 positions match TRBD2. Germline V gives CDR1 LNHDA, CDR2 SQIVND (reference sequence). The CDR3 loop spans 16 amino acids. The CDR3 region is CAVAGGGGALYNEQFF. The CDR3 DNA sequence: TGTGCTGTGGCCGGGGGGGGAGGGGCACTATACAATGAGCAGTTCTTC.

The chain uses TRBV18 and TRBJ2-3; D gene unclear. V was clipped by 5 bases and J by 0 bases, with 6 bases between them. Germline loops: CDR1 KGHSH, CDR2 LQKENI. There are 13 residues in the CDR3. As DNA, the CDR3 is TGTGCCAGCTCAGGGCCTAGCACAGATACGCAGTATTTT. It specifies CASSGPSTDTQYF.

The CDR3 loop is CASSGGVDPGGYGYTF. The DNA of the CDR3 is TGCGCCAGCAGCGGCGGGGTCGATCCCGGAGGGTATGGCTACACCTTC. The V call is TRBV5-1, the J call TRBJ1-2; D gene ambiguous. Germline V lookup: CDR1 SGHRS, CDR2 YFSETQ. The CDR3 spans 16 residues. Deletions cut 4 bases from V and 5 bases from J, with 21 bases between.

This sequence joins TRBV25-1 and TRBJ2-2; 7 bases fit TRBD2. This CDR3 has 17 amino acids. The V gene's germline CDR1 is MGHDK and CDR2 SYGVNS. With V trimmed by 5 bases and J by 0 bases, 9 bases remained unmatched. Here the CDR3 DNA reads TGTGCCAGCAGTTGGGACTACCATTACTCGAACACCGGGGAGCTGTTTTTT. Protein sequence: CASSWDYHYSNTGELFF. Based on the CDR3 plus reference TRBV25-1 and TRBJ2-2, the full variable domain is EADIYQTPRYLVIGTGKKITLECSQTMGHDKMYWYQQDPGMELHLIHYSYGVNSTEKGDLSSESTVSRIRTEHFPLTLESARPSHTSQYLCASSWDYHYSNTGELFFGEGSRLTVL.

This rearrangement joins TRBV7-8 to TRBJ1-3; TRBD1 aligns across 10 bases. There are 13 residues in the CDR3. Per the germline V gene, CDR1 is SGHVS and CDR2 is FQNEAQ. Trimming cost V 5 bases and J 8 bases; bases outside gene matches: 3. CDR3 DNA: TGTGCCAGCAGCGTGGACAGGGGGTACACCATATATTTT. Its translation is CASSVDRGYTIYF.

This sequence joins TRBV7-2 and TRBJ1-2; D is unclear. Looked up from germline, CDR1 is SGHTA and CDR2 is FQGNSA. This CDR3 has 14 residues. With 1 base removed from V and 6 bases from J, the gap between germline ends came to 12 bases. The CDR3, as DNA: TGTGCCAGCAGCTTAGGCGGGCATCGGGATGGCTACACCTTC. As protein: CASSLGGHRDGYTF.

The rearrangement links TRBV18 to TRBJ1-6; no clear D. This CDR3 has 14 residues. V was pared by 0 bases and J by 7 bases, with 7 bases between. Germline V gene data show CDR1 as KGHSH and CDR2 as LQKENI. CDR3 amino acids: CASSPPGANSPLHF. CDR3 nucleotide sequence: TGTGCCAGCTCACCACCGGGAGCGAATTCACCCCTCCACTTT.

The chain is built from TRBV29-1 and TRBJ2-3; 12 bases map to TRBD2. This CDR3 region has 14 residues. The junction had 8 bases not matched to a gene; V was cut back by 7 bases and J by 6 bases. Per germline, CDR1 SQVTM and CDR2 ANQGSEA. CDR3 in amino acids: CSGHAGTSGDTQYF. The CDR3 nucleotides read TGCAGCGGGCACGCCGGGACTAGCGGGGATACGCAGTATTTT.

The table lists this clone with a few counts. The V call is TRBV5-5, the J call TRBJ2-7, with D uncertain. Trimming took off 0 bases at V and 0 bases at J, with 7 bases between the two ends. The CDR3 length is 14 residues. Looked up from germline, CDR1 is SGHKS and CDR2 is YYEKEE (reference sequence). The CDR3 protein is CASSLASNSYEQYF. The CDR3 nucleotides are TGTGCCAGCAGCTTGGCAAGCAACTCCTACGAGCAGTACTTC.

This clone was seen more than once but under ten times. The rearrangement links TRBV29-1 to TRBJ2-7; no clear D. Germline lookup yields CDR1 SQVTM and CDR2 ANQGSEA. The V end lost 0 bases, the J end lost 0 bases, and 9 bases lay between the germline ends. There are 14 residues in the CDR3. The CDR3 loop reads CSVEDRGSSYEQYF. The CDR3 coding sequence is TGCAGCGTTGAAGATAGAGGTAGCTCCTACGAGCAGTACTTC.

The rearrangement links TRBV6-1 to TRBJ1-2; D is undetermined. This CDR3 is 13 amino acids long. V lost 0 bases and J 4 bases, leaving 6 bases between the germline ends. Germline CDR1 reads MNHNS; CDR2 reads SASEGT. Here the CDR3 DNA reads TGTGCCAGCAGTGAAGCCCCAGTCTATGGCTACACCTTC. Protein product: CASSEAPVYGYTF.

The CDR3 is CASSSPGLADYQETQYF. The CDR3 DNA reads TGTGCCAGCAGTTCCCCCGGACTAGCGGACTACCAAGAGACCCAGTACTTC. The V call is TRBV2, the J call TRBJ2-5, with 10 bases that match TRBD2. The CDR3 has 17 residues. Per germline, CDR1 SNHLY and CDR2 FYNNEI. Trimming removed 5 bases from V and 0 bases from J; junction bases left unmatched: 9.

V usage is TRBV5-1 and J usage is TRBJ2-3; the match to TRBD1 covers 10 bases. The CDR3 has 14 residues. CDR1 SGHRS and CDR2 YFSETQ come from the germline V gene. Losses at the gene ends were 2 bases for V and 4 bases for J; bases not matched to a gene: 1. The CDR3: CASSLGQGADTQYF. The DNA of the CDR3 is TGCGCCAGCAGCTTAGGACAGGGGGCAGATACGCAGTATTTT.

This clone was observed once. CDR3 sequence (DNA): TGTGCCAGCAGCCGACCGGGACTAGGGGACTACGAGCAGTACTTC. It codes for CASSRPGLGDYEQYF. The chain recombines TRBV5-6 with TRBJ2-7, with 8 bases that match TRBD2. The length of the CDR3 is 15 residues. The J segment lost 3 bases and the V segment lost 4 bases, leaving 9 bases of the junction unmatched. The germline V gene encodes CDR1 SGHDT and CDR2 YYEEEE.

J is TRBJ2-7 and V is TRBV7-9; D is possibly TRBD2 (6 bases). The CDR3 consists of 14 residues. Trimming stripped 1 base from V and 4 bases from J, with 11 bases between. The germline V gene encodes CDR1 SEHNR and CDR2 FQNEAQ (reference sequence). This CDR3 reads CASSLGGSGYEQYF. DNA of the CDR3: TGTGCCAGCAGCTTAGGAGGCAGCGGGTACGAGCAGTACTTC.